This T cell receptor (beta chain) was profiled in a study of blood T cell repertoires in COVID-19. Study in general: Specimens from acute and convalescent COVID-19 originated in the United States, Italy and Spain. Sources were T cells, B-cell-depleted T cells, or PBMCs; the material itself was cDNA or gDNA.

Authors' processing steps: Amplification from reference gene primers served as the basis for estimated nucleated cell counts. Sequenced by immunoSEQ multiplex PCR; TCRdb stores in-frame clones only, minus some. V, J and clone size derive from that table, while D and trimming were established from the DNA sequence. The repertoire consists of roughly 190,000 clones, with about 88% occurring once and the leading ten covering around 5.9%. Germline-derived CDR1 and CDR2 are KGHSH and LQKENI. V was trimmed by 2 bases and J by 4 bases, leaving 14 bases between them. CDR3 length: 15 residues. This TCR came from a woman aged 35 to 49 who had recovered from COVID-19. The chain links TRBV18 to TRBJ1-2; maybe TRBD1 (6 bases). The sample comprised peripheral blood. The CDR3 sequence is CASSPRTDATYGYTF. The CDR3 coding sequence is TGTGCCAGCTCACCAAGGACAGACGCTACCTATGGCTACACCTTC.